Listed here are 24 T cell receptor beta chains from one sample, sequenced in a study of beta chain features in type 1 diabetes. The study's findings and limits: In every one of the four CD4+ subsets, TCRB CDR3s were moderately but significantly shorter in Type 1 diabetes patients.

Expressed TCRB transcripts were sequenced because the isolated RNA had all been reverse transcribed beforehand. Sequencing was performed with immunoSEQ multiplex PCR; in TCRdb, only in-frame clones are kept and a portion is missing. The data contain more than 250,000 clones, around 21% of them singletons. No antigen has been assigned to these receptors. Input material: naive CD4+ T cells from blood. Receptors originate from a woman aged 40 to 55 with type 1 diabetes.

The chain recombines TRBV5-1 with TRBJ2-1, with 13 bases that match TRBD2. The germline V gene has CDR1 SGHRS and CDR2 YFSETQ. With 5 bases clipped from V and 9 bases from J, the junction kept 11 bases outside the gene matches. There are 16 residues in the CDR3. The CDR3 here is CASSSPAGLAGSEQFF. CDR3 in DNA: TGCGCCAGCAGTTCTCCAGCGGGACTAGCGGGATCTGAGCAGTTCTTC. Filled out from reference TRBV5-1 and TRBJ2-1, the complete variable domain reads KAGVTQTPRYLIKTRGQQVTLSCSPISGHRSVSWYQQTPGQGLQFLFEYFSETQRNKGNFPGRFSGRQFSNSRSEMNVSTLELGDSALYLCASSSPAGLAGSEQFFGPGTRLTVL.

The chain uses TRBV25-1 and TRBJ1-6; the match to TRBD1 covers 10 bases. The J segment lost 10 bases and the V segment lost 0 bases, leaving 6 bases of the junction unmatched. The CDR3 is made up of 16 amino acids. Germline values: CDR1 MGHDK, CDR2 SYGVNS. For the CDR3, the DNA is TGTGCCAGCAGTGAATATGGGGGACAGGGGAGATCACCCCTCCACTTT. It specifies CASSEYGGQGRSPLHF.

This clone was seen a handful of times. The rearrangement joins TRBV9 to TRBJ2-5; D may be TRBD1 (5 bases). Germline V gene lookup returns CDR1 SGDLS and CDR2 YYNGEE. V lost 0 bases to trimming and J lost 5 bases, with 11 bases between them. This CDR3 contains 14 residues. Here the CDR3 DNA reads TGTGCCAGCAGCGTAGACTGGAAGGGGGAGACCCAGTACTTC. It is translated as CASSVDWKGETQYF.

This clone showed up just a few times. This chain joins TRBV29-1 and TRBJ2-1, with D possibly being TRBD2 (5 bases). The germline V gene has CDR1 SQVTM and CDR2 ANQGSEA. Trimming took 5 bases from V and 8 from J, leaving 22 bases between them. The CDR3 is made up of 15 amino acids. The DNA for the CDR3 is TGCAGCGTTACCACTAGTTCAATTCGGAGCCATGAGCAGTTCTTC. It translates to CSVTTSSIRSHEQFF.

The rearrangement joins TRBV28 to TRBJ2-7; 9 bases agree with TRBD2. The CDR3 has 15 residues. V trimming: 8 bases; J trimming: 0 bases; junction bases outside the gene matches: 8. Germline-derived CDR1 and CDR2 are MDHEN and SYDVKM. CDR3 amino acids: CASGLAGSRSYEQYF. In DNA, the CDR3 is TGTGCCAGCGGTCTAGCGGGGTCCCGCTCCTACGAGCAGTACTTC.

The CDR3 protein is CASSPRFSSYNEQFF. The CDR3, as DNA: TGTGCCAGCAGCCCTCGCTTTAGCTCCTACAATGAGCAGTTCTTC. The rearrangement uses TRBV11-2 and TRBJ2-1; D call uncertain. V lost 5 bases, J lost 0 bases, and 11 bases lay in between. CDR1 and CDR2 from the germline V gene are SGHAT and FQNNGV. This CDR3 is built from 15 residues.

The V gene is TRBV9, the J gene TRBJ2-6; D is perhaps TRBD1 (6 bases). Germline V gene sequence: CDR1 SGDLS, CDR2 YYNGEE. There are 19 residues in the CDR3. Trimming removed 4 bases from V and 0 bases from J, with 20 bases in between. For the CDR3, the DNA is TGTGCCAGCAGCCCTCAAACCGGGACAACCCTCTCTGGGGCCAACGTCCTGACTTTC. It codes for CASSPQTGTTLSGANVLTF.

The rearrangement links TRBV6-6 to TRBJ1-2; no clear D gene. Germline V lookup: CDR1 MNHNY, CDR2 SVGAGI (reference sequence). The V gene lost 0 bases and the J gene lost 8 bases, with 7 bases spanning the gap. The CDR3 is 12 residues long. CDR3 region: CASSYSAPGYTF. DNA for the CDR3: TGTGCCAGCAGTTACTCGGCTCCGGGCTACACCTTC.

The DNA of the CDR3 is TGTGCCAGCAGCCCGCTTTGGGGGACAGTGAACACTGAAGCTTTCTTT. Encoded protein: CASSPLWGTVNTEAFF. The rearrangement joins TRBV9 to TRBJ1-1; 7 bases are a match to TRBD1. The CDR3 extends over 16 amino acids. CDR1 SGDLS and CDR2 YYNGEE come from the germline V gene. V shed 4 bases, J shed 0 bases, and the junction held 9 bases outside the gene matches.

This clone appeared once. This chain's CDR3 is CASDRDRGNTEAFF. In nucleotides, the CDR3 is TGTGCCAGCGACCGGGACAGGGGAAACACTGAAGCTTTCTTT. This sequence joins TRBV6-1 and TRBJ1-1; 10 nucleotides match TRBD1. The CDR3 contains 14 residues. Per germline, CDR1 MNHNS and CDR2 SASEGT. Losses at the gene ends were 8 bases for V and 2 bases for J; bases not matched to a gene: 5.

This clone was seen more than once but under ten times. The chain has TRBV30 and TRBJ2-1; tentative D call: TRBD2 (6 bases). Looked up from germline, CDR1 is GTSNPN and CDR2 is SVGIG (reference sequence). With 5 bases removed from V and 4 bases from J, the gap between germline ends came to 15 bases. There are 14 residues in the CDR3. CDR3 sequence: CAWYGPGAYNEQFF. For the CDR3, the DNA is TGTGCCTGGTATGGACCGGGAGCTTACAATGAGCAGTTCTTC.

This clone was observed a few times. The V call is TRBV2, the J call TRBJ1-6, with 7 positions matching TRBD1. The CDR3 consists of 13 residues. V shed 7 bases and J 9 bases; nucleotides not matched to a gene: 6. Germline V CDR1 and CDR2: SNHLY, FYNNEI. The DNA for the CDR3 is TGTGCCAGCACGGGACAGTTGACTTCACCCCTCCACTTT. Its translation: CASTGQLTSPLHF.

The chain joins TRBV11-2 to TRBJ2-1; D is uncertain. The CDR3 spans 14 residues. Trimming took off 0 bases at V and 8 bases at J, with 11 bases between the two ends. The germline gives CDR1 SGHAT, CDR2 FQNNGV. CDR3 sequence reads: CASSLDSWSDEQFF. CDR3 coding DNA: TGTGCCAGCAGCTTAGACAGTTGGTCTGATGAGCAGTTCTTC.

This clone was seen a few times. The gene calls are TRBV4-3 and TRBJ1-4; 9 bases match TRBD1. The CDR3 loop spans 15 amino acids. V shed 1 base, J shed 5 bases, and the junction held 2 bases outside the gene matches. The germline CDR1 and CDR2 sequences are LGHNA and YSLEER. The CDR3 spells CASSQVGTGNEKLFF. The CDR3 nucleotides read TGCGCCAGCAGCCAAGTCGGGACAGGGAATGAAAAACTGTTTTTT.

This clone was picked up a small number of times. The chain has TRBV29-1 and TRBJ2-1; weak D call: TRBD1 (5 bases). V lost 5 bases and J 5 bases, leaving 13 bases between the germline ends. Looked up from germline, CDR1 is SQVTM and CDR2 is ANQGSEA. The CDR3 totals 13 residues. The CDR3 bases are TGCAGCGTTTTTTGGGGCGGCGACAATGAGCAGTTCTTC. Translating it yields CSVFWGGDNEQFF.

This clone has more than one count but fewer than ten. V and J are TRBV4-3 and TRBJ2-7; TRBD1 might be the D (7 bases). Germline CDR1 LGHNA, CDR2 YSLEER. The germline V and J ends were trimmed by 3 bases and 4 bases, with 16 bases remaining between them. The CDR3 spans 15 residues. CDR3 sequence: CASSQEGQSFYEQYF. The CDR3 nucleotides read TGCGCCAGCAGCCAGGAGGGACAGAGCTTTTACGAGCAGTACTTC.

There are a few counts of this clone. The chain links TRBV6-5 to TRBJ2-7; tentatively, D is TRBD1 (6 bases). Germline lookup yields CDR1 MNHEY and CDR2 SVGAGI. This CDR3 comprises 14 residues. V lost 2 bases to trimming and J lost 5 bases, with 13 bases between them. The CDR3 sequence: CASSYTGRGDEQYF. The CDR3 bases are TGTGCCAGCAGTTACACCGGCAGGGGCGACGAGCAGTACTTC.

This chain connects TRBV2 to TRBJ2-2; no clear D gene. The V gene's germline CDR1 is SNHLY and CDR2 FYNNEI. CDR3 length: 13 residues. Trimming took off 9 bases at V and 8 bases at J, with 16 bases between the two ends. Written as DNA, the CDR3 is TGTGCCAGTGTCGGGTCATCCGTGGGGGAGCTGTTTTTT. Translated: CASVGSSVGELFF. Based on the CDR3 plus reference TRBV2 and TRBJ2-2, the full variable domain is EPEVTQTPSHQVTQMGQEVILRCVPISNHLYFYWYRQILGQKVEFLVSFYNNEISEKSEIFDDQFSVERPDGSNFTLKIRSTKLEDSAMYFCASVGSSVGELFFGEGSRLTVL.

CDR3 bases: TGCAGCGTTGAAGGGGGGACAGCCTACACAGATACGCAGTATTTT. Protein product: CSVEGGTAYTDTQYF. V gene TRBV29-1 combines with J gene TRBJ2-3, with 7 bases matching TRBD1. The CDR3 totals 15 residues. CDR1 and CDR2 from the germline V gene are SQVTM and ANQGSEA. With 1 base clipped from V and 2 bases from J, the junction kept 6 bases outside the gene matches.

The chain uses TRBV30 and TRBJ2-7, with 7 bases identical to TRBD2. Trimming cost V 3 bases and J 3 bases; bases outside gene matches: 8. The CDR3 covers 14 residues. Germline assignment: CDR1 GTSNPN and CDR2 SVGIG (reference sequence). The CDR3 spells CAWSWGGLYYEQYF. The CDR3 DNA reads TGTGCCTGGAGCTGGGGGGGACTCTACTACGAGCAGTACTTC.

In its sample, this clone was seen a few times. The CDR3 DNA is TGCGCCAGCAGCTTGCCGAGCCCTGGCTACGAGCAGTACTTC. Its protein is CASSLPSPGYEQYF. This rearrangement joins TRBV5-1 to TRBJ2-7; D is unresolved. V was trimmed by 1 base and J by 3 bases, leaving 11 bases between them. The CDR3 contains 14 residues. Germline assignment: CDR1 SGHRS and CDR2 YFSETQ.

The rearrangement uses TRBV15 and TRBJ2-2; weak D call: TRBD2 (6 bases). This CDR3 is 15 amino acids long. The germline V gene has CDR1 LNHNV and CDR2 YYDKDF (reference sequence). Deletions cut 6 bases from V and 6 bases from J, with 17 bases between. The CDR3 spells CATSKGQGGAGELFF. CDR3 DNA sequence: TGTGCCACCAGTAAAGGGCAGGGAGGTGCCGGGGAGCTGTTTTTT.

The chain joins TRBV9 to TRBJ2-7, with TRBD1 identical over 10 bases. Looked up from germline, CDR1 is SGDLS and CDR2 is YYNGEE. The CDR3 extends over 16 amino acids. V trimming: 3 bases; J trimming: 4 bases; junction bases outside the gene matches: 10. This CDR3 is CASSALSGTGVYEQYF. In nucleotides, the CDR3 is TGTGCCAGCAGCGCCCTTTCCGGGACAGGGGTTTACGAGCAGTACTTC. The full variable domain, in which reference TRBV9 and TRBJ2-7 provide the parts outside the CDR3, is DSGVTQTPKHLITATGQRVTLRCSPRSGDLSVYWYQQSLDQGLQFLIQYYNGEERAKGNILERFSAQQFPDLHSELNLSSLELGDSALYFCASSALSGTGVYEQYFGPGTRLTVT.

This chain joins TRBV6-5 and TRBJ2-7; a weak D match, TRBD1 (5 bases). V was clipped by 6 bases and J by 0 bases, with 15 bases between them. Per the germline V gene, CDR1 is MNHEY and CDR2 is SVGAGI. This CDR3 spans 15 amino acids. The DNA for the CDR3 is TGTGCCAGCAGACCATACCAAGGGGCCTCCTACGAGCAGTACTTC. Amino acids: CASRPYQGASYEQYF.